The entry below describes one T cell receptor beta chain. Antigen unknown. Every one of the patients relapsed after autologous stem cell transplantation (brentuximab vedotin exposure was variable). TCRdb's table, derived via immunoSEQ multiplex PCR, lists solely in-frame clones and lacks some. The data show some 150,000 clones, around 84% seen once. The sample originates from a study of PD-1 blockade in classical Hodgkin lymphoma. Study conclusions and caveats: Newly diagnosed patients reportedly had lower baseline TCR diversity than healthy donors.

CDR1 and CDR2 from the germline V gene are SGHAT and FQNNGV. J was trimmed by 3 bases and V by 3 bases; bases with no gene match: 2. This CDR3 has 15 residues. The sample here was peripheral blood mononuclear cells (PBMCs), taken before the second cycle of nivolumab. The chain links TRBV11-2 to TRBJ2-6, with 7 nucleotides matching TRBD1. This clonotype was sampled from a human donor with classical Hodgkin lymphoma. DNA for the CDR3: TGTGCCAGCAGCTTTACAGGGGTTGGGGCCAACGTCCTGACTTTC. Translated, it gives CASSFTGVGANVLTF.